A selection of T cell receptor beta chains follows, all from one sample in a study of response to subunit inactivated influenza vaccine. TCRdb analysed the RT-PCR reads with MiXCR anew, one entry per CDR3 protein. The profile shows 800,000 or so distinct CDR3 sequences, around 21% of them singletons. The input for sequencing was PBMCs from blood, taken 5 to 6 days after vaccination. Source of these receptors: a man over 45 who received an inactivated influenza vaccine. The CDR3 runs from the conserved cysteine through the conserved F or W. D genes are given only for firm matches.

d_gene,v_gene,j_gene,len,CDR3aa
TRBD2,TRBV14,TRBJ2-1,16,CASSPPIRTSGSKQFF
-,TRBV20-1,TRBJ1-5,13,CSASRGNNQPQHF
TRBD2,TRBV20-1,TRBJ2-1,15,CSARLTSGSTNEQFF
TRBD2,TRBV7-7,TRBJ2-1,18,CASSLAVMTSGTYNEQFF
-,TRBV6-5,TRBJ2-5,12,CASRGHGETQYF
TRBD2,TRBV29-1,TRBJ2-3,13,CSVTSGPTDTQYF
-,TRBV4-1,TRBJ2-7,14,CASSQERGYYEQYF
TRBD1,TRBV6-5,TRBJ1-2,14,CASSYGDRAGGYTF
-,TRBV30,TRBJ2-1,12,CAWSPWVNEQFF
TRBD1,TRBV28,TRBJ2-7,14,CASSHHRGHREQYF
TRBD1,TRBV7-8,TRBJ2-2,14,CASSWDRITGELFF
-,TRBV6-1,TRBJ2-1,13,CASSETGNNEQFF
TRBD1,TRBV20-1,TRBJ1-1,15,CSARDADRGNTEAFF
-,TRBV12-3/TRBV12-4,TRBJ2-7,16,CASSLAVIADSYEQYF